The rows below give T cell receptor beta chains drawn from one sample of a study of blood T cells in healthy people across ages. MiXCR was run by TCRdb on the 5' RACE reads, yielding one entry per CDR3 protein. The sample has hundreds of thousands of distinct CDR3 sequences, more than 45% seen once. Material: blood. These TCRs come from a woman at least 80 years old in good health. CDR3s include the opening cysteine and the closing phenylalanine or tryptophan. D genes are given only for firm matches. The size entry is marked missing in some rows and otherwise reads once, few, many or a size class.

d_gene: NA
v_gene: TRBV20-1
len: 13
abundance: NA
j_gene: TRBJ1-5
CDR3nt: TGCAGTGCTGCCGGGAGTAGCAATCAGCCCCAGCATTTT
CDR3aa: CSAAGSSNQPQHF

d_gene: NA
v_gene: TRBV21-1
len: 16
abundance: NA
j_gene: TRBJ2-2
CDR3nt: TGTGCCAGCAACAATGAGGACTGCCCTGGCTCCGGGGAGCTGTTTTTT
CDR3aa: CASNNEDCPGSGELFF

d_gene: NA
v_gene: TRBV29-1
len: 13
abundance: NA
j_gene: TRBJ2-1
CDR3nt: TGCAGCGCTCTGGGGGACTCCTACAATGAGCAGTTCTTC
CDR3aa: CSALGDSYNEQFF

d_gene: TRBD1
v_gene: TRBV7-2
len: 16
abundance: NA
j_gene: TRBJ2-6
CDR3nt: TGTGCCAGCAGCTTAGCTACAGGGGCTGGGGCCAACGTCCTGACTTTC
CDR3aa: CASSLATGAGANVLTF

d_gene: NA
v_gene: TRBV29-1
len: 14
abundance: many
j_gene: TRBJ2-3
CDR3nt: TGCAGCGTTCCCCCGACTGGTTCGTTTGATACGCAGTATTTT
CDR3aa: CSVPPTGSFDTQYF

d_gene: TRBD1
v_gene: TRBV5-4
len: 13
abundance: many
j_gene: TRBJ2-1
CDR3nt: TGTGCCAGCAGCCCACCAACAGGGGACGAGCAGTTCTTC
CDR3aa: CASSPPTGDEQFF

d_gene: NA
v_gene: TRBV5-1
len: 14
abundance: many
j_gene: TRBJ2-3
CDR3nt: TGCGCCAGCACCCCGGAAGTCCCCACAGATACGCAGTATTTT
CDR3aa: CASTPEVPTDTQYF

d_gene: NA
v_gene: TRBV12-3/TRBV12-4
len: 15
abundance: NA
j_gene: TRBJ2-6
CDR3nt: TGTGCCAGCAGATGGGGTGGCTCTGGGGCCAACGTCCTGACTTTC
CDR3aa: CASRWGGSGANVLTF

d_gene: NA
v_gene: TRBV5-1
len: 14
abundance: NA
j_gene: TRBJ1-2
CDR3nt: TGCGCCAGCAGTTCTTTTCCCGAGGACTATGGCTACACCTTC
CDR3aa: CASSSFPEDYGYTF

d_gene: NA
v_gene: TRBV2
len: 13
abundance: many
j_gene: TRBJ2-7
CDR3nt: TGTGCCAGCTCTGCTGGGACTCTCTACGAGCAGTACTTC
CDR3aa: CASSAGTLYEQYF

d_gene: NA
v_gene: TRBV4-1
len: 17
abundance: NA
j_gene: TRBJ2-1
CDR3nt: TGCGCCAGCAGCTATCCTAGGGGGAGGGCCGTCGGGAATGAGCAGTTCTTC
CDR3aa: CASSYPRGRAVGNEQFF

d_gene: TRBD1
v_gene: TRBV12-3/TRBV12-4
len: 17
abundance: NA
j_gene: TRBJ2-2
CDR3nt: TGTGCCAGCAGTTCCTTTCCCCAGGGGGCGCGCACCGGGGAGCTGTTTTTT
CDR3aa: CASSSFPQGARTGELFF

d_gene: TRBD1
v_gene: TRBV6-6
len: 15
abundance: few
j_gene: TRBJ1-6
CDR3nt: TGTGCCAGCAGTTACCCTGGGACAGATAATTCACCCCTCCACTTT
CDR3aa: CASSYPGTDNSPLHF

d_gene: NA
v_gene: TRBV25-1
len: 15
abundance: many
j_gene: TRBJ2-3
CDR3nt: TGTGCCAGCAGTGACCCAGGACGCATCACAGATACGCAGTATTTT
CDR3aa: CASSDPGRITDTQYF

d_gene: NA
v_gene: TRBV29-1
len: 15
abundance: NA
j_gene: TRBJ2-1
CDR3nt: TGCAGCGTTAAGGGACGGGGGGCTCTATACAATGAGCAGTTCTTC
CDR3aa: CSVKGRGALYNEQFF

d_gene: TRBD2
v_gene: TRBV7-2
len: 16
abundance: NA
j_gene: TRBJ2-2
CDR3nt: TGTGCCAGCAGCTTTAAGCGGGGGGGCGGTACCGGGGAGCTGTTTTTT
CDR3aa: CASSFKRGGGTGELFF

d_gene: NA
v_gene: TRBV20-1
len: 13
abundance: NA
j_gene: TRBJ2-3
CDR3nt: TGCAGTGCTAGAGCGGAAGGAGGAGCTACGCAGTATTTT
CDR3aa: CSARAEGGATQYF

d_gene: NA
v_gene: TRBV14
len: 13
abundance: many
j_gene: TRBJ2-1
CDR3nt: TGTGCCAGCAGCCAAGATCATGAGGATGAGCAGTTCTTC
CDR3aa: CASSQDHEDEQFF

d_gene: TRBD2
v_gene: TRBV5-1
len: 15
abundance: few
j_gene: TRBJ2-5
CDR3nt: TGCGCCAGCAGCTTGAGGCGAGCGGGAGATGAGACCCAGTACTTC
CDR3aa: CASSLRRAGDETQYF

d_gene: TRBD1
v_gene: TRBV2
len: 12
abundance: few
j_gene: TRBJ1-4
CDR3nt: TGTGCCAGCCGGGACAGGCATGAAAAACTGTTTTTT
CDR3aa: CASRDRHEKLFF

d_gene: NA
v_gene: TRBV4-2
len: 15
abundance: few
j_gene: TRBJ2-1
CDR3nt: TGTGCCAGCAGCCAAGATGGGCAAAGGGGTAATGAGCAGTTCTTC
CDR3aa: CASSQDGQRGNEQFF

d_gene: NA
v_gene: TRBV7-9
len: 17
abundance: few
j_gene: TRBJ1-3
CDR3nt: TGTGCCAGCAGCTTTAAGGGAACTGGCAGGGGTACAGACACCATATATTTT
CDR3aa: CASSFKGTGRGTDTIYF

d_gene: TRBD2
v_gene: TRBV7-2
len: 15
abundance: NA
j_gene: TRBJ2-1
CDR3nt: TGTGCCAGCAGCTTAGTTGGGACTAGCTCCCATGAGCAGTTCTTC
CDR3aa: CASSLVGTSSHEQFF

d_gene: TRBD2
v_gene: TRBV27
len: 16
abundance: many
j_gene: TRBJ2-1
CDR3nt: TGTGCCAGCAGGGAGGGTAGCGGGAGAGTTCGAGATGAGCAGTTCTTC
CDR3aa: CASREGSGRVRDEQFF

d_gene: NA
v_gene: TRBV18
len: 15
abundance: few
j_gene: TRBJ2-3
CDR3nt: TGTGCCAGCTCACCTTCGGGACACTACACAGATACGCAGTATTTT
CDR3aa: CASSPSGHYTDTQYF

d_gene: TRBD1
v_gene: TRBV6-1
len: 14
abundance: NA
j_gene: TRBJ1-5
CDR3nt: TGTGCCAGCATGGGACAGGGGGGCAATCAGCCCCAGCATTTT
CDR3aa: CASMGQGGNQPQHF

d_gene: TRBD1
v_gene: TRBV6-6
len: 13
abundance: many
j_gene: TRBJ2-7
CDR3nt: TGTGCCATCCGAAGGGGACAGGATTACGAGCAGTACTTC
CDR3aa: CAIRRGQDYEQYF

d_gene: TRBD1
v_gene: TRBV4-1
len: 15
abundance: NA
j_gene: TRBJ2-1
CDR3nt: TGCGCCAGCAAAGGGGGCGGCAGCTCCTACAATGAGCAGTTCTTC
CDR3aa: CASKGGGSSYNEQFF

d_gene: TRBD1
v_gene: TRBV24-1
len: 14
abundance: few
j_gene: TRBJ2-2
CDR3nt: TGTGCCACCAGTCGACAGGGGGACACCGGGGAGCTGTTTTTT
CDR3aa: CATSRQGDTGELFF

d_gene: TRBD1
v_gene: TRBV4-2
len: 14
abundance: NA
j_gene: TRBJ1-2
CDR3nt: TGTGCCAGCAGCCAAGAGACAGGGAACTATGGCTACACCTTC
CDR3aa: CASSQETGNYGYTF

d_gene: NA
v_gene: TRBV24-1
len: 15
abundance: once
j_gene: TRBJ2-3
CDR3nt: TGTGCCACCAGTGGTTACGGTTCTAGCACAGATACGCAGTATTTT
CDR3aa: CATSGYGSSTDTQYF

d_gene: TRBD1
v_gene: TRBV24-1
len: 15
abundance: once
j_gene: TRBJ2-3
CDR3nt: TGTGCCACCAGTGAGCGGACAGGGATCACAGATACGCAGTATTTT
CDR3aa: CATSERTGITDTQYF

d_gene: NA
v_gene: TRBV6-2/TRBV6-3
len: 15
abundance: many
j_gene: TRBJ2-4
CDR3nt: TGTGCCAGCAGTTACCATGAGGTGGCCAAAAACATTCAGTACTTC
CDR3aa: CASSYHEVAKNIQYF

d_gene: NA
v_gene: TRBV12-3/TRBV12-4
len: 13
abundance: NA
j_gene: TRBJ1-5
CDR3nt: TGTGCCAGCAGTGTTTCGATCAATCAGCCCCAGCATTTT
CDR3aa: CASSVSINQPQHF

d_gene: NA
v_gene: TRBV11-3
len: 17
abundance: few
j_gene: TRBJ2-7
CDR3nt: TGTGCCAGCAGCTCCCCCTACGGCGGAAGCTCCTACAATGAGCAGTACTTC
CDR3aa: CASSSPYGGSSYNEQYF

d_gene: NA
v_gene: TRBV12-5
len: 17
abundance: many
j_gene: TRBJ2-1
CDR3nt: TGTGCTAGCTCTCGTTCCCAGACGGCACTCTCCTACAATGAGCAGTTCTTC
CDR3aa: CASSRSQTALSYNEQFF

d_gene: NA
v_gene: TRBV6-6
len: 18
abundance: many
j_gene: TRBJ2-7
CDR3nt: TGTGCCAGCAGTTACTCGATTCTTGGGACACCCGATTCCTACGAGCAGTACTTC
CDR3aa: CASSYSILGTPDSYEQYF

d_gene: NA
v_gene: TRBV4-1
len: 15
abundance: NA
j_gene: TRBJ2-3
CDR3nt: TGCGCCAGCAGCCAAATTGGGACAGCGGGAGAGACGCAGTATTTT
CDR3aa: CASSQIGTAGETQYF

d_gene: NA
v_gene: TRBV5-1
len: 15
abundance: few
j_gene: TRBJ1-5
CDR3nt: TGCGCCAGCAGCCCGGACGGAGCCCACAGTCAGCCCCAGCATTTT
CDR3aa: CASSPDGAHSQPQHF

d_gene: NA
v_gene: TRBV7-2
len: 15
abundance: once
j_gene: TRBJ1-5
CDR3nt: TGTGCCAGCAGCCAATACCCAGGGAGCGGTCAGCCCCAGCATTTT
CDR3aa: CASSQYPGSGQPQHF

d_gene: TRBD2
v_gene: TRBV7-2
len: 19
abundance: once
j_gene: TRBJ2-3
CDR3nt: TGTGCCAGCAGCCTAACTAGCGGGGGGAATCACATTCGCACAGATACGCAGTATTTT
CDR3aa: CASSLTSGGNHIRTDTQYF

d_gene: TRBD2
v_gene: TRBV30
len: 14
abundance: few
j_gene: TRBJ2-1
CDR3nt: TGTGCCTGGAGTAGCGGGGGGTTATACAATGAGCAGTTCTTC
CDR3aa: CAWSSGGLYNEQFF

d_gene: NA
v_gene: TRBV7-2
len: 13
abundance: few
j_gene: TRBJ2-2
CDR3nt: TGTGCCAGCAGCAACAGGGTTTCCGGGGAGCTGTTTTTT
CDR3aa: CASSNRVSGELFF

d_gene: NA
v_gene: TRBV29-1
len: 10
abundance: many
j_gene: TRBJ2-1
CDR3nt: TGCAGCGTCAAGGAGGGGGCGCAGTTCTTC
CDR3aa: CSVKEGAQFF

d_gene: NA
v_gene: TRBV27
len: 15
abundance: many
j_gene: TRBJ2-7
CDR3nt: TGTGCCAGCAGGCCCTCGGTGACAGACTATTACGAGCAGTACTTC
CDR3aa: CASRPSVTDYYEQYF

d_gene: NA
v_gene: TRBV6-6
len: 15
abundance: NA
j_gene: TRBJ1-2
CDR3nt: TGTGCCAGCAGTCTCACCCGTTTCTCTAACTATGGCTACACCTTC
CDR3aa: CASSLTRFSNYGYTF

d_gene: TRBD2
v_gene: TRBV2
len: 16
abundance: many
j_gene: TRBJ2-5
CDR3nt: TGTGCCAGCAGGACCTCCGCCGGGACTACCCAAGAGACCCAGTACTTC
CDR3aa: CASRTSAGTTQETQYF

d_gene: NA
v_gene: TRBV24-1
len: 13
abundance: many
j_gene: TRBJ1-2
CDR3nt: TGTGCCACACCTCGGACAGCTAACTATGGCTACACCTTC
CDR3aa: CATPRTANYGYTF

d_gene: NA
v_gene: TRBV5-5
len: 18
abundance: NA
j_gene: TRBJ1-2
CDR3nt: TGTGCCAACAGCCTCGACCGGGTCCCCAGGGGAGCTAACTATGGCTACACCTTC
CDR3aa: CANSLDRVPRGANYGYTF

d_gene: NA
v_gene: TRBV7-2
len: 13
abundance: few
j_gene: TRBJ1-2
CDR3nt: TGTGCCAGCAGCCAAGGGCCTAACTATGGCTACACCTTC
CDR3aa: CASSQGPNYGYTF

d_gene: TRBD1
v_gene: TRBV2
len: 13
abundance: many
j_gene: TRBJ2-1
CDR3nt: TGTGCCAGCAGTGGGACAGGATACAATGAGCAGTTCTTC
CDR3aa: CASSGTGYNEQFF